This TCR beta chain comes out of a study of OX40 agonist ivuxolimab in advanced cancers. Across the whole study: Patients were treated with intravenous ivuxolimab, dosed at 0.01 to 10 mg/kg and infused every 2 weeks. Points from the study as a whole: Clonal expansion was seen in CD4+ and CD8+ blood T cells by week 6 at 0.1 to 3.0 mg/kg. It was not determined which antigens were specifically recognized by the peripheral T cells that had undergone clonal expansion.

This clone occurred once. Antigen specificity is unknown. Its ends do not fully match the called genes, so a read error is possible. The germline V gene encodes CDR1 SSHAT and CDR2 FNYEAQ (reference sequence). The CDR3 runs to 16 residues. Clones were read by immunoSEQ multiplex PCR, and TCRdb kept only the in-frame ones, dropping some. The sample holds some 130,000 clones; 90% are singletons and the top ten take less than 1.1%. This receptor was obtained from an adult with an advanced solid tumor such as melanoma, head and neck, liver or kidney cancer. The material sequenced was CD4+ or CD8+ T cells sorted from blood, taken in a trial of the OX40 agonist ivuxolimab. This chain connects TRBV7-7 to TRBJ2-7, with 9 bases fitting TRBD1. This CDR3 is CASSLDSGTGIHEQYF. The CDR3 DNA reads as TGTGCTAGCAGCCTAGATTCCGGGACAGGGATCCACGAGCAGTACTTC.